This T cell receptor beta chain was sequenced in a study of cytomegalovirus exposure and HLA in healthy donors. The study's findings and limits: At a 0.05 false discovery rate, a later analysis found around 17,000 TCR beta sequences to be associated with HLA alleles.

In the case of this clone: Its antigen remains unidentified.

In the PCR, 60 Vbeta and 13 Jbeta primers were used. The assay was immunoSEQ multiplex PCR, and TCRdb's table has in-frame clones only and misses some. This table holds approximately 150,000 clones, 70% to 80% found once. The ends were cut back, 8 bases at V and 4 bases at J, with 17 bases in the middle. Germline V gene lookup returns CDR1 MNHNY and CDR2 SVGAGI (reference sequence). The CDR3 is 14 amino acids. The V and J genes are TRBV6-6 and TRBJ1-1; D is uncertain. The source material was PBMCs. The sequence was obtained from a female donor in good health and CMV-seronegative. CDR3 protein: CASGSPTRGTEAFF. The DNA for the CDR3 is TGTGCCAGCGGAAGTCCGACCCGGGGCACTGAAGCTTTCTTT.